This TCR beta chain was documented in a study of CD8 T cells in ankylosing spondylitis. Germline V gene data show CDR1 as DFQATT and CDR2 as SNEGSKA (reference sequence). The CDR3 covers 16 residues. V dropped 6 bases and J dropped 1 base, with 20 bases sitting between them. Quantitative 5'-RACE with molecular barcodes produced the TCR beta libraries. TCRdb fed the 5' RACE reads into MiXCR, producing one record per CDR3 protein. The sample yields some 250,000 distinct CDR3 sequences, roughly 25% seen once. Study-wide results and limits: Clones linked to disease, bearing a CD8+ phenotype, were relatively rare in peripheral blood. Before this, some motif variants had been reported in reactive arthritis synovial fluid and blood. A TCR beta motif of roughly 8 highly homologous variants appeared characteristic of ankylosing spondylitis blood.

This clonotype was counted ten times or more. Its specificity is not known. The sequence was collected from a male donor with ankylosing spondylitis or in good health (not recorded which). The sample was blood, either unsorted or a sorted T cell fraction (not recorded which). The chain employs TRBV20-1 and TRBJ2-3, with a weak D call TRBD2 (6 bases). The CDR3 DNA reads as TGCAGTGCCTCCACCATTCTAGCGTGGGGCACAGATACGCAGTATTTT. This codes for CSASTILAWGTDTQYF.